The 10 T cell receptor beta chains below come from one sample, sequenced in a study of blood T cell repertoires in COVID-19. The assay was immunoSEQ multiplex PCR, and TCRdb's table has in-frame clones only and misses some. The sample consists of 110,000 to 150,000 clones, 75% to 90% of them appearing once. The specimen sequenced was peripheral blood. The source is a woman older than 75 with acute or convalescent COVID-19.

The genes are TRBV7-8 and TRBJ1-6; D is possibly TRBD1 (6 bases). Trimming removed 1 base at V and 6 bases at J, with 13 bases between. The CDR3 is 16 residues long. The germline V gene has CDR1 SGHVS and CDR2 FQNEAQ. CDR3 coding DNA: TGTGCCAGCAGCTTAGTTTACAGGGCGAGTAATTCACCCCTCCACTTT. It encodes CASSLVYRASNSPLHF.

This CDR3 is CASTLPDSYGYTF. In DNA form, the CDR3 reads TGTGCCAGCACCCTCCCGGACAGCTATGGCTACACCTTC. The chain combines TRBV12-3 or TRBV12-4 with TRBJ1-2; possible D gene TRBD1, 6 bases. V gave up 7 bases and J gave up 4 bases, with 13 bases separating them. The CDR3 length is 13 residues.

This clone was counted once. The chain recombines TRBV4-1 with TRBJ1-4; 10 nucleotides align to TRBD1. With V trimmed by 0 bases and J by 5 bases, 3 bases remained unmatched. Germline CDR1 reads MGHRA; CDR2 reads YSYEKL. The CDR3 covers 16 residues. The chain's CDR3 is CASSQDPGQGNEKLFF. CDR3 nucleotide sequence: TGCGCCAGCAGCCAAGATCCGGGACAGGGGAATGAAAAACTGTTTTTT.

The chain uses TRBV19 and TRBJ1-1; TRBD1 aligns across 9 bases. The CDR3 loop spans 15 amino acids. Germline CDR1 and CDR2: LNHDA and SQIVND (reference sequence). V dropped 3 bases and J dropped 5; count of bases not matched to a gene: 7. The DNA for the CDR3 is TGTGCCAGTAGTATGAGAACAGGGGGCCGAACTGAAGCTTTCTTT. Amino acids: CASSMRTGGRTEAFF.

The chain carries TRBV28 and TRBJ1-1; D is unclear. The V and J ends lost 3 bases and 0 bases respectively, with 5 bases between them. This CDR3 region has 13 residues. Germline lookup yields CDR1 MDHEN and CDR2 SYDVKM. The CDR3 protein is CASSLRVNTEAFF. In DNA, the CDR3 is TGTGCCAGCAGTTTGAGGGTGAACACTGAAGCTTTCTTT.

The genes are TRBV5-1 and TRBJ2-2, with D perhaps TRBD1 (5 bases). The CDR3 has 14 amino acids. Germline assignment: CDR1 SGHRS and CDR2 YFSETQ. V shed 4 bases and J shed 7 bases, with 14 bases lying between them. Here the CDR3 reads CASSTQGEVGELFF. CDR3 nucleotides: TGCGCCAGCAGCACACAAGGGGAAGTCGGGGAGCTGTTTTTT.

This clone was detected only once. The genes are TRBV3-1 (or the pseudogene TRBV3-2) and TRBJ2-7, with a possible D match to TRBD1 (5 bases). Trimming left V 0 bases short and J 6 bases short, with 9 bases between. CDR3 size: 13 residues. Germline V gives CDR1 LGHDT, CDR2 YNNKEL (reference sequence). The CDR3 DNA reads as TGTGCCAGCAGCCAAGACAGGGTTAGCGAGCAGTACTTC. Its protein is CASSQDRVSEQYF.

The chain combines TRBV5-1 with TRBJ2-1; 11 nucleotides align to TRBD2. The V segment lost 4 bases and the J segment 13 bases; nucleotides outside the gene matches: 13. Germline CDR1 is SGHRS and CDR2 is YFSETQ. This CDR3 region has 15 residues. CDR3 region: CASSRGLAGEPFQFF. The CDR3 DNA sequence: TGCGCCAGCAGCCGTGGACTAGCGGGCGAGCCGTTTCAGTTCTTC. Looking up the rest from reference TRBV5-1 and TRBJ2-1 gives the full variable domain: KAGVTQTPRYLIKTRGQQVTLSCSPISGHRSVSWYQQTPGQGLQFLFEYFSETQRNKGNFPGRFSGRQFSNSRSEMNVSTLELGDSALYLCASSRGLAGEPFQFFGPGTRLTVL.

The chain has TRBV6-5 and TRBJ2-1; the D gene is possibly TRBD2 (7 bases). Germline V lookup: CDR1 MNHEY, CDR2 SVGAGI. This CDR3 spans 14 amino acids. The V end was cut by 7 bases, the J end by 2 bases, with 12 bases between. CDR3 sequence reads: CASKAGAPYNEQFF. The CDR3 DNA sequence: TGTGCCAGCAAGGCGGGGGCCCCCTACAATGAGCAGTTCTTC.

This rearrangement joins TRBV6-2 or TRBV6-3 to TRBJ1-1, with D uncertain. Trimming cost V 2 bases and J 2 bases, with 12 bases left between them. The CDR3 is made up of 15 amino acids. Germline CDR1 MNHEY, CDR2 SVGEGT. Here the CDR3 reads CASSYPGGRNTEAFF. In nucleotides, the CDR3 is TGTGCCAGCAGTTACCCGGGAGGCCGCAACACTGAAGCTTTCTTT.